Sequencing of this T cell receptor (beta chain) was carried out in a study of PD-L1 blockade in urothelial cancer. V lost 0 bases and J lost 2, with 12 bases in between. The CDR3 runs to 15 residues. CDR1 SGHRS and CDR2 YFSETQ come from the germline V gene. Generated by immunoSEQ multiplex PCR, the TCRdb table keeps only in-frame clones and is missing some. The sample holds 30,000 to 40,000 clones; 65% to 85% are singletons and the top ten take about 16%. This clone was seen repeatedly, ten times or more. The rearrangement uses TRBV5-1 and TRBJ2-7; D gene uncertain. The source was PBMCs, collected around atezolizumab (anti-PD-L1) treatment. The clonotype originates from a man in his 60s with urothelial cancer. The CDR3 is CASSLDRGITYEQYF. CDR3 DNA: TGCGCCAGCAGCTTGGATAGAGGAATAACCTACGAGCAGTACTTC.